A selection of T cell receptor beta chains follows, all from one sample in a study of Ad26.COV2.S vaccination and SARS-CoV-2 variants. Clones were sequenced by immunoSEQ multiplex PCR, and TCRdb holds only the in-frame ones, with some missing. The table shows approximately 360,000 clones, with roughly 80% occurring only once. The source material was peripheral blood, sampled in a trial of Ad26.COV2.S vaccine versus placebo. These receptors all stem from a person aged 18-65 years who received the Ad26.COV2.S COVID-19 vaccine or a placebo. CDR3s leave out the opening cysteine and the closing phenylalanine or tryptophan. The order of the fields is J gene, V gene, CDR3 protein.

>TRBJ2-5|TRBV7-9
ASSLDSGSGYQETQY
>TRBJ1-2|TRBV20-1
SAPYRAGYT
>TRBJ2-2|TRBV5-1
ASSLEAGGRLNTGELF
>TRBJ2-7|TRBV19
ASSISSGSYEQY
>TRBJ1-6|TRBV11-2
ASSLGFGGYEPLH
>TRBJ2-4|TRBV7-2
ASSLGLAGGPAKNIQY
>TRBJ2-3|TRBV10-3
ATATGNTDTQY
>TRBJ1-2|TRBV5-6
ASSSDRAPRWGYT
>TRBJ2-3|TRBV10-1
ARRERDRYSTDTQY
>TRBJ1-2|TRBV4-3
ASSQGQPNYGYT
>TRBJ1-6|TRBV5-1
ASSLGPMDSPLH
>TRBJ1-1|TRBV24-1
ATEGEGTEAF
>TRBJ2-2|TRBV9
ASSVVAGGHAGELF
>TRBJ1-3|TRBV9
ASSLRDRSSGNTIY
>TRBJ2-1|TRBV24-1
ATSDLGTGANEQF
>TRBJ1-2|TRBV30
ACWDGNYGYT
>TRBJ2-2|TRBV11-2
ASSLPGITGELF
>TRBJ2-2|TRBV9
ASSQGLAGATGELF
>TRBJ2-7|TRBV5-4
ASSSPGRAWGEQY
>TRBJ2-3|TRBV7-9
ASSLAQGTQY
>TRBJ2-7|TRBV19
ASSGNRGHYEQY
>TRBJ1-1|TRBV19
ASSYIDRLNTEAF
>TRBJ2-1|TRBV6-5
ASSYREGREQF
>TRBJ2-5|TRBV19
ASSIRQGVYQETQY
>TRBJ2-7|TRBV5-1
ASSPLGAYEQY
>TRBJ2-3|TRBV6-1
ASSEAGKGGRDTQY
>TRBJ2-1|TRBV15
ATSRDLGTGFDEQF
>TRBJ2-2|TRBV21-1
ASSSGGQVDNTGELF
>TRBJ1-1|TRBV6-6
ASSYGTNTEAF
>TRBJ2-5|TRBV11-1
ASSLIGSGTQY
>TRBJ1-6|TRBV9
ASSVEWGQSPLH
>TRBJ1-1|TRBV13
ASSLRVNTEAF
>TRBJ2-5|TRBV19
ASSRSTVGRRYLQETQY
>TRBJ1-5|TRBV29-1
SVEDLSGGPDSNQPQH
>TRBJ1-1|TRBV7-9
ASSLPGINTEAF
>TRBJ2-5|TRBV5-1
ASSSGLAGTQETQY
>TRBJ2-7|TRBV2
ASRSGAGGPYEQY
>TRBJ2-7|TRBV10-3
AISDRGLLEQY
>TRBJ1-5|TRBV19
ASSTGQEISQPQH
>TRBJ2-6|TRBV7-7
ASSSNSGAGANVLT
>TRBJ1-4|TRBV10-1
ASREGEGGIEKLF
>TRBJ2-1|TRBV5-4
ASTELAGAINEQF
>TRBJ2-5|TRBV6-6
ASSPWGASYQETQY
>TRBJ1-2|TRBV19
ASSGQTNYGYT
>TRBJ2-1|TRBV7-8
ASSWLGPYNEQF
>TRBJ2-7|TRBV27
ASSLIGGVYEQY
>TRBJ1-1|TRBV19
ASTDIGYRTEAF
>TRBJ2-5|TRBV7-3
ASSPGTSGETQY
>TRBJ2-7|TRBV5-1
ASSFFGGPYEQY